Each of the 32 T cell receptor beta chains below was sequenced from the same sample in a study of shared clonotypes between healthy human individuals. Profiled with immunoSEQ multiplex PCR; TCRdb holds only in-frame clones, not every one. Of more than 1 million clones in the sample, roughly 74% were seen once. Sequencing was performed on memory CD4+ T cells from PBMCs. Subset: CD45RA-negative fraction. The receptors stem from a young man in good health. Some clones in this sample may be carry-over from other donors' samples.

The V gene is TRBV7-3, the J gene TRBJ2-1, with unresolved D. The CDR3 has 16 amino acids. Germline V gene sequence: CDR1 SGHTA, CDR2 FQGTGA. Trimming removed 0 bases at V and 4 bases at J, with 13 bases between. CDR3 coding DNA: TGTGCCAGCAGCTTAACAGTTGCTTCTTATTACAATGAGCAGTTCTTC. Translating gives CASSLTVASYYNEQFF. The whole variable domain, filled in from reference TRBV7-3 and TRBJ2-1, reads GAGVSQTPSNKVTEKGKYVELRCDPISGHTALYWYRQSLGQGPEFLIYFQGTGAADDSGLPNDRFFAVRPEGSVSTLKIQRTERGDSAVYLCASSLTVASYYNEQFFGPGTRLTVL.

This clone has just one count. The V call is TRBV6-1, the J call TRBJ2-7, with no clear D. Germline V gives CDR1 MNHNS, CDR2 SASEGT. The V end lost 6 bases, the J end lost 10 bases, and 7 bases lay between the germline ends. CDR3 length: 9 residues. Here the CDR3 reads CASSYSQYF. The CDR3 DNA reads TGTGCCAGCAGCTACTCCCAGTACTTC.

The rearrangement joins TRBV5-6 to TRBJ2-1; the D is unclear. This CDR3 has 13 residues. V was clipped by 0 bases and J by 6 bases, with 7 bases between them. Germline V gene data show CDR1 as SGHDT and CDR2 as YYEEEE. CDR3 amino acids: CASSLVKPNEQFF. The CDR3 DNA follows: TGTGCCAGCAGCTTGGTCAAGCCCAATGAGCAGTTCTTC.

The V call is TRBV28, the J call TRBJ2-7; 8 bases match TRBD1. The J segment lost 1 base and the V segment lost 5 bases, leaving 7 bases of the junction unmatched. This CDR3 is built from 15 residues. Per the germline V gene, CDR1 is MDHEN and CDR2 is SYDVKM. The CDR3 region has the DNA TGTGCCAGCAGTCTGACAGGGGCCGGGTCCTACGAGCAGTACTTC. Translation gives CASSLTGAGSYEQYF. The full variable domain, with the rest looked up from reference TRBV28 and TRBJ2-7, is DVKVTQSSRYLVKRTGEKVFLECVQDMDHENMFWYRQDPGLGLRLIYFSYDVKMKEKGDIPEGYSVSREKKERFSLILESASTNQTSMYLCASSLTGAGSYEQYFGPGTRLTVT.

The chain recombines TRBV5-4 with TRBJ2-3; TRBD2 aligns across 7 bases. CDR3 length: 14 amino acids. CDR1 and CDR2 (germline): SGHNT, YYREEE (reference sequence). The V and J ends lost 5 bases and 4 bases, in that order; junction bases with no gene match: 7. In nucleotides, the CDR3 is TGTGCCAGCAGAGTTGCTAGCGGTCCAGATACGCAGTATTTT. Its translation is CASRVASGPDTQYF.

This clone was detected a few times. The gene calls are TRBV6-1 and TRBJ1-2, with D uncertain. The CDR3 sequence is 13 residues long. Trimming removed 3 bases at V and 5 bases at J, with 10 bases between. In germline, CDR1 is MNHNS, CDR2 SASEGT. The CDR3: CASSDGGRYGYTF. CDR3 sequence (DNA): TGTGCCAGCAGTGACGGAGGGAGGTATGGCTACACCTTC.

The chain is built from TRBV7-9 and TRBJ2-1; D not certain. Trimming removed 5 bases at V and 8 bases at J, with 7 bases between. The CDR3 spans 11 residues. Germline CDR1 SEHNR, CDR2 FQNEAQ (reference sequence). The CDR3 sequence: CASSHGHEQFF. CDR3 bases: TGTGCCAGCAGCCATGGACATGAGCAGTTCTTC.

V gene TRBV10-3 combines with J gene TRBJ2-7; TRBD1 aligns across 7 bases. Germline V lookup: CDR1 ENHRY, CDR2 SYGVKD. V trimming: 2 bases; J trimming: 2 bases; junction bases outside the gene matches: 6. The CDR3 totals 15 residues. The CDR3 loop reads CAISEGPGTAYEQYF. CDR3 DNA sequence: TGTGCCATCAGTGAGGGTCCCGGGACAGCCTACGAGCAGTACTTC.

The rearrangement uses TRBV7-2 and TRBJ1-3; maybe TRBD1 (6 bases). The CDR3 has 15 amino acids. Germline V gives CDR1 SGHTA, CDR2 FQGNSA. Trimming stripped 2 bases from V and 2 bases from J, with 10 bases between. The CDR3 protein is CASSLRGGAGNTIYF. CDR3 DNA sequence: TGTGCCAGCAGCTTAAGGGGGGGCGCTGGAAACACCATATATTTT.

This clone came up a few times. This sequence joins TRBV5-1 and TRBJ2-2, with a possible D match to TRBD2 (5 bases). Germline CDR1 SGHRS, CDR2 YFSETQ. The V and J ends lost 0 bases and 4 bases respectively, with 10 bases between them. The CDR3 has 15 amino acids. The CDR3 nucleotides are TGCGCCAGCAGCTTGGGAGGGAAGGGCACCGGGGAGCTGTTTTTT. Protein product: CASSLGGKGTGELFF.

The CDR3 spells CASRRQGALSPLHF. The CDR3 DNA follows: TGTGCCAGCAGGAGACAGGGGGCGCTTTCACCCCTCCACTTT. V gene TRBV28 combines with J gene TRBJ1-6, with TRBD1 matching over 10 bases. The CDR3 extends over 14 amino acids. V dropped 6 bases and J dropped 9; count of bases not matched to a gene: 5. Germline V gives CDR1 MDHEN, CDR2 SYDVKM. The whole variable domain, filled in from reference TRBV28 and TRBJ1-6, reads DVKVTQSSRYLVKRTGEKVFLECVQDMDHENMFWYRQDPGLGLRLIYFSYDVKMKEKGDIPEGYSVSREKKERFSLILESASTNQTSMYLCASRRQGALSPLHFGNGTRLTVT.

To note about this clone: Additional DNA sequences in this sample encode the identical CDR3. The chain's CDR3 is CASSLVDSNYGYTF. The CDR3 bases are TGTGCCAGCAGCCTGGTGGATTCTAACTATGGCTACACCTTC. V gene TRBV28 combines with J gene TRBJ1-2; no clear D. This CDR3 region has 14 residues. Germline CDR1 and CDR2: MDHEN and SYDVKM. Trimming took off 6 bases at V and 0 bases at J, with 11 bases between the two ends.

CDR3 region: CASSLAPEYEQYF. As DNA, the CDR3 is TGTGCCAGCAGCTTAGCCCCGGAGTACGAGCAGTACTTC. The chain recombines TRBV11-2 with TRBJ2-7; no clear D. The V end was cut by 1 base, the J end by 4 bases, with 8 bases between. This CDR3 spans 13 amino acids. Germline loops: CDR1 SGHAT, CDR2 FQNNGV.

V is TRBV27 and J is TRBJ1-1, with D possibly matching TRBD1 (5 bases). V lost 7 bases to trimming and J lost 1 base, with 16 bases between them. The CDR3 contains 15 residues. Germline lookup yields CDR1 MNHEY and CDR2 SMNVEV (reference sequence). The CDR3 sequence: CASTPWGGGNTEAFF. DNA of the CDR3: TGTGCCAGCACCCCGTGGGGGGGAGGGAACACTGAAGCTTTCTTT.

The chain is built from TRBV11-2 and TRBJ2-7; D is possibly TRBD2 (7 bases). V lost 7 bases, J lost 7 bases, and 20 bases lay in between. Germline V gene sequence: CDR1 SGHAT, CDR2 FQNNGV. The CDR3 is 14 residues long. CDR3 loop: CASTPGGLAAEQYF. DNA for the CDR3: TGTGCCAGCACCCCGGGGGGCCTAGCGGCGGAGCAGTACTTC.

This rearrangement joins TRBV5-1 to TRBJ2-5, with TRBD1 matching 8 bases. The CDR3 sequence is 15 residues long. V shed 1 base, J shed 5 bases, and the junction held 7 bases outside the gene matches. Germline V gene sequence: CDR1 SGHRS, CDR2 YFSETQ. The CDR3 DNA reads as TGCGCCAGCAGCTTGACAGGGGGTGTAGAGGAGACCCAGTACTTC. Translated: CASSLTGGVEETQYF.

The rearrangement links TRBV9 to TRBJ2-7; perhaps TRBD2 as D (6 bases). Germline CDR1 is SGDLS and CDR2 is YYNGEE. The V gene lost 3 bases and the J gene lost 0 bases, with 13 bases spanning the gap. This CDR3 contains 15 residues. CDR3 sequence reads: CASSDGEVLSYEQYF. CDR3 DNA sequence: TGTGCCAGCAGCGATGGGGAGGTTCTCTCCTACGAGCAGTACTTC.

The gene calls are TRBV11-2 and TRBJ2-7; 13 bases are shared with TRBD2. Trimming took 4 bases from V and 5 from J; bases not matched to a gene: 11. The CDR3 has 17 residues. CDR1 is SGHAT, CDR2 FQNNGV, per germline. CDR3 region: CASSSMGTSGMGHEQYF. The CDR3 bases are TGTGCCAGCAGCTCCATGGGGACTAGCGGGATGGGGCACGAGCAGTACTTC.

This clone occurred many times. Other DNA sequences in the sample encode the same CDR3. The CDR3: CASRRDSNYGYTF. Here the CDR3 DNA reads TGTGCCAGCAGGAGGGACAGTAACTATGGCTACACCTTC. The rearrangement uses TRBV2 and TRBJ1-2; 7 nucleotides align to TRBD1. V dropped 6 bases and J dropped 1; count of bases not matched to a gene: 2. This CDR3 is 13 amino acids long. Looked up from germline, CDR1 is SNHLY and CDR2 is FYNNEI.

The chain employs TRBV6-6 and TRBJ1-4; a possible D gene is TRBD1 (6 bases). The germline V gene has CDR1 MNHNY and CDR2 SVGAGI (reference sequence). Trimming left V 6 bases short and J 5 bases short, with 10 bases between. The CDR3 spans 13 residues. This CDR3 reads CASRTGGNEKLFF. The CDR3 bases are TGTGCCAGCAGGACAGGAGGGAATGAAAAACTGTTTTTT.

In its sample, this clone was seen a few times. Other DNA sequences of this sample code for an identical CDR3. As DNA, the CDR3 is TGTGCTAGTGGTTTAGGAGAGACCCAGTACTTC. As protein: CASGLGETQYF. The chain joins TRBV12-5 to TRBJ2-5, with D hard to call. Germline CDR1 and CDR2: LGHNT and FRNRAP. V was clipped by 3 bases and J by 4 bases, with 3 bases between them. The CDR3 extends over 11 amino acids. Looking up the rest from reference TRBV12-5 and TRBJ2-5 gives the full variable domain: DARVTQTPRHKVTEMGQEVTMRCQPILGHNTVFWYRQTMMQGLELLAYFRNRAPLDDSGMPKDRFSAEMPDATLATLKIQPSEPRDSAVYFCASGLGETQYFGPGTRLLVL.

This clone was counted only a few times. The V gene is TRBV30, the J gene TRBJ1-1; weak D call: TRBD1 (5 bases). Germline V gene sequence: CDR1 GTSNPN, CDR2 SVGIG (reference sequence). Deletions cut 5 bases from V and 1 base from J, with 23 bases between. The CDR3 sequence is 17 residues long. The CDR3 protein is CAWGRGGGPIGNTEAFF. The CDR3 nucleotides read TGTGCCTGGGGAAGAGGCGGGGGACCGATCGGGAACACTGAAGCTTTCTTT.

The chain carries TRBV18 and TRBJ2-7; 8 bases fit TRBD1. The V gene's germline CDR1 is KGHSH and CDR2 LQKENI. V dropped 6 bases and J dropped 6; count of bases not matched to a gene: 10. There are 14 residues in the CDR3. The CDR3 here is CASSPKTGQGEQYF. The CDR3 region has the DNA TGTGCCAGCTCCCCAAAGACAGGACAGGGCGAGCAGTACTTC. Looking up the rest from reference TRBV18 and TRBJ2-7 gives the full variable domain: NAGVMQNPRHLVRRRGQEARLRCSPMKGHSHVYWYRQLPEEGLKFMVYLQKENIIDESGMPKERFSAEFPKEGPSILRIQQVVRGDSAAYFCASSPKTGQGEQYFGPGTRLTVT.

This sequence joins TRBV6-6 and TRBJ1-5, with D unresolved. Germline V gene data show CDR1 as MNHNY and CDR2 as SVGAGI (reference sequence). The CDR3 loop spans 12 amino acids. Trimming cost V 6 bases and J 10 bases, with 13 bases left between them. This chain's CDR3 is CASSHPDGPQHF. The CDR3, as DNA: TGTGCCAGCAGCCACCCGGACGGCCCCCAGCATTTT.

This rearrangement joins TRBV9 to TRBJ2-1; 8 bases fit TRBD2. The J segment lost 5 bases and the V segment lost 0 bases, leaving 4 bases of the junction unmatched. This CDR3 has 15 residues. Germline V lookup: CDR1 SGDLS, CDR2 YYNGEE. CDR3 nucleotide sequence: TGTGCCAGCAGCGTAGTTCCGGGAGGGCACAATGAGCAGTTCTTC. This sequence encodes CASSVVPGGHNEQFF.

The rearrangement links TRBV7-2 to TRBJ2-7, with D possibly being TRBD2 (5 bases). Germline V lookup: CDR1 SGHTA, CDR2 FQGNSA. V was cut by 2 bases and J by 6 bases, with 14 bases left in between. The CDR3 extends over 14 amino acids. CDR3 amino acids: CASSLSALAGEQYF. DNA of the CDR3: TGTGCCAGCAGCTTATCAGCTTTGGCGGGCGAGCAGTACTTC.

In its sample, this clone was seen once. The rearrangement joins TRBV7-6 to TRBJ1-1; D is unresolved. This CDR3 is 14 amino acids long. The V end lost 2 bases, the J end lost 0 bases, and 7 bases lay between the germline ends. CDR1 and CDR2 (germline): SGHVS, FNYEAQ. This CDR3 reads CASSLRGVNTEAFF. In nucleotides, the CDR3 is TGTGCCAGCAGCTTACGGGGTGTGAACACTGAAGCTTTCTTT.

The chain uses TRBV5-1 and TRBJ2-2, with no clear D. The CDR3 loop spans 14 amino acids. Trimming cost V 0 bases and J 4 bases, with 7 bases left between them. Looked up from germline, CDR1 is SGHRS and CDR2 is YFSETQ. The CDR3: CASSLAYGTGELFF. CDR3 nucleotides: TGCGCCAGCAGCTTGGCTTACGGCACCGGGGAGCTGTTTTTT. The full variable domain, its missing parts supplied by reference TRBV5-1 and TRBJ2-2, is KAGVTQTPRYLIKTRGQQVTLSCSPISGHRSVSWYQQTPGQGLQFLFEYFSETQRNKGNFPGRFSGRQFSNSRSEMNVSTLELGDSALYLCASSLAYGTGELFFGEGSRLTVL.

The chain couples TRBV29-1 to TRBJ2-5, with TRBD2 identical over 9 bases. The trim removed 7 bases at V and 2 bases at J, leaving 11 bases unmatched. Germline V gene data show CDR1 as SQVTM and CDR2 as ANQGSEA. The CDR3 loop spans 15 amino acids. The CDR3 spells CSATPGLAGQETQYF. The CDR3 region has the DNA TGCAGCGCCACACCGGGACTAGCAGGACAAGAGACCCAGTACTTC.

To note about this clone: Other nucleotide sequences in the sample specify the same CDR3. The J gene is TRBJ1-1, the V gene TRBV29-1; D may be TRBD1 (6 bases). The CDR3 sequence is 11 residues long. The germline CDR1 and CDR2 sequences are SQVTM and ANQGSEA. Trimming took off 5 bases at V and 5 bases at J, with 9 bases between the two ends. The CDR3, as DNA: TGCAGCGTTAGAGGGGGGACTGAAGCTTTCTTT. Its protein product is CSVRGGTEAFF.

The chain has TRBV2 and TRBJ1-5, with 7 bases fitting TRBD1. Trimming took 4 bases from V and 4 from J; bases not matched to a gene: 4. CDR1 SNHLY and CDR2 FYNNEI come from the germline V gene. The CDR3 extends over 14 amino acids. The CDR3 spells CASSGDSPNQPQHF. The CDR3 DNA is TGTGCCAGCAGTGGGGACAGCCCGAATCAGCCCCAGCATTTT. The whole variable domain, remainder taken from reference TRBV2 and TRBJ1-5, is EPEVTQTPSHQVTQMGQEVILRCVPISNHLYFYWYRQILGQKVEFLVSFYNNEISEKSEIFDDQFSVERPDGSNFTLKIRSTKLEDSAMYFCASSGDSPNQPQHFGDGTRLSIL.

This rearrangement joins TRBV28 to TRBJ1-3, with D possibly TRBD1 on 5 matching bases. This CDR3 contains 14 residues. Trimming left V 6 bases short and J 6 bases short, with 15 bases between. The germline CDR1 and CDR2 sequences are MDHEN and SYDVKM. The CDR3 sequence: CASSRVWEENTIYF. In nucleotides, the CDR3 is TGTGCCAGCAGCAGGGTGTGGGAAGAAAACACCATATATTTT. Filled out from reference TRBV28 and TRBJ1-3, the complete variable domain reads DVKVTQSSRYLVKRTGEKVFLECVQDMDHENMFWYRQDPGLGLRLIYFSYDVKMKEKGDIPEGYSVSREKKERFSLILESASTNQTSMYLCASSRVWEENTIYFGEGSWLTVV.